Shown below are 16 T cell receptor beta chains from a single sample sequenced in a study of lymphopenia after photon versus proton radiotherapy. Method: immunoSEQ multiplex PCR; TCRdb's copy keeps in-frame clones and lacks some. The table has over 50,000 clones, approximately 83% seen once; the top ten hold roughly 2.1%. The source material was peripheral blood, sampled from a patient treated with photon-based radiotherapy. These receptors were obtained from a man in his forties with gastric cancer.

The chain employs TRBV29-1 and TRBJ2-7; 7 nucleotides match TRBD2. Germline V CDR1 and CDR2: SQVTM, ANQGSEA. CDR3 length: 11 residues. V gave up 4 bases and J gave up 4 bases; unmatched junction bases: 1. CDR3 sequence (DNA): TGCAGCGTTGGGGGGGGTTACGAGCAGTACTTC. Its translation: CSVGGGYEQYF.

V is TRBV4-1 and J is TRBJ1-2; tentative D call: TRBD1 (5 bases). The V end lost 0 bases, the J end lost 5 bases, and 16 bases lay between the germline ends. CDR3 length: 16 amino acids. Germline V gene lookup returns CDR1 MGHRA and CDR2 YSYEKL. The CDR3 spells CASSQDPPGKVYGYTF. CDR3 bases: TGCGCCAGCAGCCAAGACCCCCCAGGGAAGGTGTATGGCTACACCTTC.

This chain connects TRBV30 to TRBJ2-2; TRBD2 matches 9 bases. Germline trimming cut 6 bases from V and 2 bases from J; bases unmatched to any gene: 13. This CDR3 has 17 amino acids. Germline values: CDR1 GTSNPN, CDR2 SVGIG (reference sequence). The CDR3 bases are TGTGCCTGCCTAGTAGCGGGGGCCACCCGAAACACCGGGGAGCTGTTTTTT. It codes for CACLVAGATRNTGELFF.

The chain employs TRBV5-1 and TRBJ1-3, with a possible D match to TRBD1 (6 bases). Between the trimmed V and J ends, which lost 3 bases and 0 bases, there was a span of 16 bases. Germline CDR1 is SGHRS and CDR2 is YFSETQ. This CDR3 contains 17 residues. Here the CDR3 reads CASSSTSGVLSGNTIYF. The CDR3 nucleotides are TGCGCCAGCAGCTCGACCTCAGGGGTCCTCTCTGGAAACACCATATATTTT.

About this clone: Additional DNA sequences in this sample encode the identical CDR3. The chain joins TRBV5-1 to TRBJ2-3, with 7 nucleotides matching TRBD1. CDR1 SGHRS and CDR2 YFSETQ come from the germline V gene. The CDR3 contains 15 residues. Trimming cost V 4 bases and J 4 bases; bases outside gene matches: 9. CDR3 sequence (DNA): TGCGCCAGCAGCCTAAGGGGTACAGGGGCAGATACGCAGTATTTT. It is translated as CASSLRGTGADTQYF.

This chain joins TRBV6-6 and TRBJ1-5; TRBD1 aligns across 8 bases. Unmatched junction bases numbered 13, after V lost 5 bases and J lost 7 bases. The CDR3 is 16 amino acids. CDR1 and CDR2 from the germline V gene are MNHNY and SVGAGI (reference sequence). The chain's CDR3 is CASSPSPDRVSQPQHF. Written as DNA, the CDR3 is TGTGCCAGCAGTCCGTCACCGGACAGGGTTTCCCAGCCCCAGCATTTT.

This clone appeared a few times. This chain uses TRBV18 with TRBJ1-2; a weak D match, TRBD1 (6 bases). Germline CDR1 and CDR2: KGHSH and LQKENI. The V and J ends lost 5 bases and 8 bases respectively, with 15 bases between them. The CDR3 runs 13 residues. CDR3 DNA sequence: TGTGCCAGCTCATCACAGGGTAATGGCGGCTACACCTTC. The encoded protein is CASSSQGNGGYTF.

The chain recombines TRBV10-3 with TRBJ1-2; D gene ambiguous. Trimming left V 0 bases short and J 0 bases short, with 11 bases between. Germline V lookup: CDR1 ENHRY, CDR2 SYGVKD. CDR3 length: 16 amino acids. CDR3 residues: CAISESAGPTNYGYTF. For the CDR3, the DNA is TGTGCCATCAGTGAGTCAGCCGGACCAACTAACTATGGCTACACCTTC.

The V and J genes are TRBV4-3 and TRBJ1-5, with a weak D call TRBD1 (5 bases). The CDR3 is made up of 15 amino acids. The V gene's germline CDR1 is LGHNA and CDR2 YSLEER. The V end lost 0 bases, the J end lost 7 bases, and 13 bases lay between the germline ends. This chain's CDR3 is CASSQDGGLGQPQHF. In DNA, the CDR3 is TGCGCCAGCAGCCAAGATGGGGGGTTAGGGCAGCCCCAGCATTTT.

The CDR3 nucleotides are TGTGCCAGCAGCTTGGGGACAGGGGGATCACCCCTCCACTTT. Residues: CASSLGTGGSPLHF. The rearrangement joins TRBV9 to TRBJ1-6, with 11 bases fitting TRBD1. The junction had 4 bases not matched to a gene; V was cut back by 4 bases and J by 10 bases. The CDR3 has 14 residues. From germline, CDR1 is SGDLS and CDR2 YYNGEE.

The chain combines TRBV6-6 with TRBJ1-5; D is perhaps TRBD1 (5 bases). The CDR3 consists of 14 residues. CDR1 and CDR2 (germline): MNHNY, SVGAGI (reference sequence). V was shortened by 2 bases and J by 1 base, with 6 bases between the two germline ends. The CDR3 DNA sequence: TGTGCCAGCAGTTACCGGGGGAGCAATCAGCCCCAGCATTTT. Translating gives CASSYRGSNQPQHF.

This rearrangement joins TRBV25-1 to TRBJ2-3; the match to TRBD2 covers 7 bases. The ends lost 2 bases at V and 5 bases at J; junction bases unmatched: 13. CDR1 MGHDK and CDR2 SYGVNS come from the germline V gene. The CDR3 loop spans 17 amino acids. The CDR3 sequence: CASSEKLRRGREDTQYF. The CDR3 DNA is TGTGCCAGCAGTGAAAAACTGAGGAGAGGGAGGGAAGATACGCAGTATTTT.

V gene TRBV5-6 combines with J gene TRBJ2-7; unclear D gene. V was shortened by 2 bases and J by 6 bases, with 9 bases between the two germline ends. Germline V gene sequence: CDR1 SGHDT, CDR2 YYEEEE. This CDR3 is built from 12 residues. This CDR3 reads CASSFVGGEQYF. The CDR3 DNA sequence: TGTGCCAGCAGCTTCGTGGGTGGCGAGCAGTACTTC.

The rearrangement joins TRBV7-3 to TRBJ2-1; D possibly matches TRBD1 or TRBD2 (6 bases each). Between the trimmed V and J ends, which lost 1 base and 9 bases, there was a span of 19 bases. The germline V gene encodes CDR1 SGHTA and CDR2 FQGTGA. The length of the CDR3 is 16 residues. DNA of the CDR3: TGTGCCAGCAGCTTAAAGTCGGGGGCATCCCCTACTGAGCAGTTCTTC. It yields the protein CASSLKSGASPTEQFF.

The chain joins TRBV9 to TRBJ2-3, with TRBD1 matching 8 bases. The CDR3 has 14 amino acids. The junction had 7 bases not matched to a gene; V was cut back by 7 bases and J by 3 bases. The germline gives CDR1 SGDLS, CDR2 YYNGEE. The CDR3: CASDRTGYTDTQYF. The CDR3, as DNA: TGTGCCAGCGACCGGACAGGGTATACAGATACGCAGTATTTT.

The J gene is TRBJ2-3, the V gene TRBV10-3, with D possibly matching TRBD2 (7 bases). V shed 4 bases and J shed 5 bases, with 13 bases lying between them. Per the germline V gene, CDR1 is ENHRY and CDR2 is SYGVKD. The CDR3 length is 14 residues. CDR3 coding DNA: TGTGCCATCAGTGTGGGAGGGGGGGAAGATACGCAGTATTTT. Translated: CAISVGGGEDTQYF.